This record concerns one T cell receptor (beta chain) sequence. Its antigen remains unknown. These data originate in a study of cytomegalovirus exposure and HLA in healthy donors. 13 Jbeta primers and 60 Vbeta primers were used for the PCR. Method: immunoSEQ multiplex PCR; TCRdb's copy keeps in-frame clones and lacks some. The sample lists 100,000 or so clones, about three quarters occurring once. The CDR3 contains 14 residues. The V segment lost 3 bases and the J segment 1 base; nucleotides outside the gene matches: 3. Germline V gene data show CDR1 as SGHRS and CDR2 as YFSETQ. Overall study findings and caveats: Later analysis identified a missense DCLRE1C variant that was linked to TCR beta V- and J-gene trimming.

Sequenced material: PBMCs. V gene TRBV5-1 combines with J gene TRBJ2-5; TRBD1 agrees at 7 bases. This receptor was identified in a male donor in good health and CMV-seropositive. In DNA form, the CDR3 reads TGCGCCAGCAGCTCCGACAGGGTCCAAGAGACCCAGTACTTC. It translates to CASSSDRVQETQYF.